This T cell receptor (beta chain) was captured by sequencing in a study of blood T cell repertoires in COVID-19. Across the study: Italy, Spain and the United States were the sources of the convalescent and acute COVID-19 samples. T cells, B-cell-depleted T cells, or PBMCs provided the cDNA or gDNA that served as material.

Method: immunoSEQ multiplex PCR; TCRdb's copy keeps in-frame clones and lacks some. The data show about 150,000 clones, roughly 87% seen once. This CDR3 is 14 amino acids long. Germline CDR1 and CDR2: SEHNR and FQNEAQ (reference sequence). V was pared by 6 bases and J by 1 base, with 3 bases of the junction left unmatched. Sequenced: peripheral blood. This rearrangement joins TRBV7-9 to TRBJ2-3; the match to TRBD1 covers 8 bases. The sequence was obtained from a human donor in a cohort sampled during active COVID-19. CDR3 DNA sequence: TGTGCCAGCAGGAAGGGACAGGGCACAGATACGCAGTATTTT. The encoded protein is CASRKGQGTDTQYF.